This T cell receptor beta chain was captured by sequencing in a study of T cell responses to AZD1222 COVID-19 vaccine. Combined were second doses at about 4 or about 12 weeks. CDR1 is MNHEY, CDR2 SVGEGT, per germline. This CDR3 comprises 12 residues. With 2 bases removed from V and 4 bases from J, the gap between germline ends came to 5 bases. Clones were sequenced by immunoSEQ multiplex PCR, and TCRdb holds only the in-frame ones, with some missing. The table records almost 70,000 clones, about 80% of them present only once. The sample consisted of peripheral blood, taken 28 days after the second AZD1222 dose. The sequence was obtained from an adult who received the AZD1222 COVID-19 vaccine. The chain combines TRBV6-2 or TRBV6-3 with TRBJ1-2; D is unresolved. CDR3 region: CASSYSPYGYTF. The DNA for the CDR3 is TGTGCCAGCAGTTACAGCCCCTATGGCTACACCTTC.